Shown below are 9 T cell receptor beta chains from a single sample sequenced in a study of shared clonotypes between healthy human individuals. TCRdb's table, derived via immunoSEQ multiplex PCR, lists solely in-frame clones and lacks some. The table has about a million clones, roughly 70% seen once. Sequencing was carried out using memory CD4+ T cells sorted from blood. Subset: CD45RA-negative fraction. Receptors were obtained from a man in his late teens or twenties in good health.

The chain employs TRBV23-1 and TRBJ2-3; 12 bases agree with TRBD2. TRBV23-1 is labeled an ORF, and its function is uncertain. J gave up 3 bases and V 6 bases, and 4 bases lay outside the gene matches. This CDR3 has 15 residues. Here the CDR3 DNA reads TGCGCCAGCAGCCCCGGGACTAGCGGGACAGATACGCAGTATTTT. It codes for CASSPGTSGTDTQYF.

This chain links TRBV10-3 with TRBJ1-1; D is uncertain. CDR3 length: 13 residues. V lost 4 bases and J 3 bases, leaving 9 bases between the germline ends. Germline assignment: CDR1 ENHRY and CDR2 SYGVKD. The CDR3 sequence: CAISGGAYTEAFF. CDR3 nucleotides: TGTGCCATCAGTGGGGGAGCCTACACTGAAGCTTTCTTT.

This rearrangement joins TRBV6-5 to TRBJ1-2; D is perhaps TRBD1 (6 bases). Per germline, CDR1 MNHEY and CDR2 SVGAGI. CDR3 length equals 13 residues. The ends were cut back, 7 bases at V and 5 bases at J, with 14 bases in the middle. This chain's CDR3 is CASNTIGGYGYTF. As DNA, the CDR3 is TGTGCCAGCAATACGATAGGGGGATATGGCTACACCTTC.

The chain has TRBV5-1 and TRBJ2-3; 10 bases are shared with TRBD2. The ends lost 1 base at V and 7 bases at J; junction bases unmatched: 6. The CDR3 is 15 residues long. Germline-derived CDR1 and CDR2 are SGHRS and YFSETQ. CDR3 in amino acids: CASSLRGTSENTQYF. For the CDR3, the DNA is TGCGCCAGCAGCTTGCGGGGGACTAGCGAAAATACGCAGTATTTT.

This clone has ten or more counts. The genes are TRBV6-1 and TRBJ2-7; 8 bases are shared with TRBD2. This CDR3 region has 15 residues. Germline CDR1 reads MNHNS; CDR2 reads SASEGT. The junction had 13 bases not matched to a gene; V was cut back by 5 bases and J by 7 bases. Written as DNA, the CDR3 is TGTGCCAGCAGTCCGCGGGAGGTCGACCTCGGGGAGCAGTACTTC. Translating gives CASSPREVDLGEQYF.

V usage is TRBV28 and J usage is TRBJ2-3, with D tentatively TRBD2 (7 bases). The CDR3 has 15 residues. In germline, CDR1 is MDHEN, CDR2 SYDVKM. V lost 4 bases and J lost 1, with 12 bases in between. The DNA of the CDR3 is TGTGCCAGCAGTTCGGGGGGCTCGGGCACAGATACGCAGTATTTT. Translation: CASSSGGSGTDTQYF.

This chain uses TRBV11-2 with TRBJ1-1; D ambiguous. The CDR3 spans 12 residues. Germline CDR1 reads SGHAT; CDR2 reads FQNNGV. Trimming took 3 bases from V and 3 from J, leaving 5 bases between them. CDR3 sequence reads: CASSFLDTEAFF. CDR3 DNA sequence: TGTGCCAGCAGCTTTTTGGACACTGAAGCTTTCTTT. Based on the CDR3 plus reference TRBV11-2 and TRBJ1-1, the full variable domain is EAGVAQSPRYKIIEKRQSVAFWCNPISGHATLYWYQQILGQGPKLLIQFQNNGVVDDSQLPKDRFSAERLKGVDSTLKIQPAKLEDSAVYLCASSFLDTEAFFGQGTRLTVV.

The gene calls are TRBV18 and TRBJ2-5; 11 bases are shared with TRBD2. With V trimmed by 1 base and J by 3 bases, 4 bases remained unmatched. CDR3 length: 16 residues. Germline V CDR1 and CDR2: KGHSH, LQKENI. The CDR3: CASSPLLAGVKETQYF. The CDR3 bases are TGTGCCAGCTCACCACTACTAGCGGGGGTCAAAGAGACCCAGTACTTC.

This clone was detected a few times. The chain has TRBV7-8 and TRBJ2-7, with a tentative D call TRBD1 (6 bases). CDR1 and CDR2 (germline): SGHVS, FQNEAQ. The V gene lost 4 bases and the J gene lost 7 bases, with 17 bases spanning the gap. The CDR3 extends over 14 amino acids. CDR3 sequence (DNA): TGTGCCAGCAGCTCCTGGGACACCTACTTGGAGCAGTACTTC. This gives the protein CASSSWDTYLEQYF.